This TCR beta chain comes out of a study of beta chain features in type 1 diabetes. Notes on the study in general: TCRB CDR3s were moderately but significantly shorter in Type 1 diabetes patients in all four CD4+ subsets.

V was trimmed by 4 bases and J by 0 bases, leaving 10 bases between them. The germline V gene encodes CDR1 SGHTA and CDR2 FQGNSA. This CDR3 has 14 amino acids. Reverse transcription of all isolated RNA meant that expressed TCRB transcripts were sequenced. Regulatory, naive and central memory T cell samples averaged about 3.5 million reads. Method: immunoSEQ multiplex PCR; TCRdb's copy keeps in-frame clones and lacks some. The sample shows around 300,000 clones, 15% of them seen only once. This clone was observed a handful of times. Its antigen remains unidentified. J is TRBJ2-7 and V is TRBV7-2, with D tentatively TRBD2 (5 bases). This TCR was sampled from a man between 18 and 35 years old with type 1 diabetes. Sequenced sample: naive CD4+ T cells from blood. CDR3 bases: TGTGCCAGCAGCTCGGACGGGAACTCCTACGAGCAGTACTTC. Protein sequence: CASSSDGNSYEQYF.